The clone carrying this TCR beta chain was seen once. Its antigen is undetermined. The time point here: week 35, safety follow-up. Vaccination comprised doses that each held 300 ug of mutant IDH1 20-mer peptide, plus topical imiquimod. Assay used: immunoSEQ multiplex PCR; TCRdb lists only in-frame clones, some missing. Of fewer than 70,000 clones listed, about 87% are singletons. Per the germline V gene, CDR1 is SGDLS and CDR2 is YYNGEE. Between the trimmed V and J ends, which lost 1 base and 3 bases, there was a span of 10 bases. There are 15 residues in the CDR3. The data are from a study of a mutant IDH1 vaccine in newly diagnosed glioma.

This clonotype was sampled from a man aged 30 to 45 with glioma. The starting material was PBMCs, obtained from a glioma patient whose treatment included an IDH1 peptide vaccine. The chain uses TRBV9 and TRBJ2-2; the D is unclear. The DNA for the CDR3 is TGTGCCAGCAGCGTACGTACGTATGACACCGGGGAGCTGTTTTTT. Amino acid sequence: CASSVRTYDTGELFF.